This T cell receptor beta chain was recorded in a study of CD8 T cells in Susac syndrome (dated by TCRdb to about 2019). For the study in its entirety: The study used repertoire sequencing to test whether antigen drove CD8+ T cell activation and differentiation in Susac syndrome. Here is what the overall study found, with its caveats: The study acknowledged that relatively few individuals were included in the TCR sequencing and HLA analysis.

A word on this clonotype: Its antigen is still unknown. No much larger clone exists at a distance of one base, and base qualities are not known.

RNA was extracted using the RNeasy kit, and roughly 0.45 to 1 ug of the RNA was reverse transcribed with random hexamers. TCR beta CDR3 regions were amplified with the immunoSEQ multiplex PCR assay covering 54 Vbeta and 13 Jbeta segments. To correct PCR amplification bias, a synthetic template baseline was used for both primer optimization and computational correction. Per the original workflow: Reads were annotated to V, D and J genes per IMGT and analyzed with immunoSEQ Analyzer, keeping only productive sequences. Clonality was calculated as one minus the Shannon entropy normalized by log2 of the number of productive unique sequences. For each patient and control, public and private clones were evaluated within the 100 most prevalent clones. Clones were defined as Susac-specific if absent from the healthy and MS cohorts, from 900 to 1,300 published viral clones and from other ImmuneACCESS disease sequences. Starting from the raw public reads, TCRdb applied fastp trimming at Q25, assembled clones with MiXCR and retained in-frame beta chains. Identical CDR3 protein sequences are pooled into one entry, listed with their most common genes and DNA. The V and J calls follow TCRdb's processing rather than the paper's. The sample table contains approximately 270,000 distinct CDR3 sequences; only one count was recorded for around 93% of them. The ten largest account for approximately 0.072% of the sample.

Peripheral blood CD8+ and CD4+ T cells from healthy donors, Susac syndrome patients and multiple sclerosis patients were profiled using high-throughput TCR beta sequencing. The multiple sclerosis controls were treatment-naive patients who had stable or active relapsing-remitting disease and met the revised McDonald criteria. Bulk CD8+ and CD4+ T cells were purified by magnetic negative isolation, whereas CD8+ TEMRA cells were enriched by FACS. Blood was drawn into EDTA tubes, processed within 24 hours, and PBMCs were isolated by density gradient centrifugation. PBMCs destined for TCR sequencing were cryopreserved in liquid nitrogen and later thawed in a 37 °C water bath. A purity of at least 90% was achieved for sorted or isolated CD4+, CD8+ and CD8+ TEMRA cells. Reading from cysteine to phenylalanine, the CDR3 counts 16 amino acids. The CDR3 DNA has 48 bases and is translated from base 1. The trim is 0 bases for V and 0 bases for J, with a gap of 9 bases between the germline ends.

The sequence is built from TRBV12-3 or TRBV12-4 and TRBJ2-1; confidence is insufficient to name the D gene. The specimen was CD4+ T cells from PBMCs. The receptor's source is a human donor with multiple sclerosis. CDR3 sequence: CASSLAGFSSYNEQFF. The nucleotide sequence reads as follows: TGTGCCAGCAGTTTAGCCGGATTCAGCTCCTACAATGAGCAGTTCTTC.